This entry lists 16 T cell receptor beta chains sequenced from one sample in a study of vaccination effects on CD4 cells after COVID-19. These TCRs' antigens remain unknown. Profiling relied on immunoSEQ multiplex PCR, and the TCRdb table lists in-frame clones only, not all of them. The sample contains 50,000 to 60,000 clones, about four fifths of which appear only once. CD4+ T cell isolation took place after about nine days of culture. Vaccine administered to participants consisted of two doses of either BNT162b2 or mRNA-1273. Sequenced here: CD4+ T cells from PBMCs cultured without peptide, sampled after COVID-19 vaccination. These receptors all come from a human donor who received a COVID-19 vaccine.

In its sample, this clone was seen a few times. This chain joins TRBV27 and TRBJ1-1; D gene uncertain. Trimming removed 2 bases at V and 1 base at J, with 11 bases between. This CDR3 region has 15 residues. In germline, CDR1 is MNHEY, CDR2 SMNVEV (reference sequence). This chain's CDR3 is CASSLNAGKNTEAFF. The CDR3 region has the DNA TGTGCCAGCAGTTTAAATGCAGGAAAGAACACTGAAGCTTTCTTT.

The V gene is TRBV6-5, the J gene TRBJ2-3; D tentatively reads TRBD1 or TRBD2 (5 bases each). There are 15 residues in the CDR3. Trimming shortened V by 6 bases and J by 0 bases, and 13 bases separated the two germline ends. The germline gives CDR1 MNHEY, CDR2 SVGAGI. CDR3 loop: CASRYGTGSTDTQYF. The CDR3, as DNA: TGTGCCAGCAGGTACGGGACGGGAAGCACAGATACGCAGTATTTT.

This rearrangement joins TRBV7-2 to TRBJ2-3; the D gene is possibly TRBD1 (5 bases). Germline V gene sequence: CDR1 SGHTA, CDR2 FQGNSA. The CDR3 spans 15 residues. The V and J ends lost 3 bases and 4 bases respectively, with 14 bases between them. In DNA form, the CDR3 reads TGTGCCAGCAGCTTGTCGGCAGGGTCGGCAGATACGCAGTATTTT. Its translation is CASSLSAGSADTQYF.

The chain employs TRBV27 and TRBJ2-7; D may be TRBD1 or TRBD2 (5 bases each). V lost 5 bases to trimming and J lost 5 bases, with 16 bases between them. The germline CDR1 and CDR2 sequences are MNHEY and SMNVEV (reference sequence). This CDR3 region has 14 residues. The chain's CDR3 is CASSPWGYQDEQYF. The CDR3 bases are TGTGCCAGCAGTCCTTGGGGGTATCAGGACGAGCAGTACTTC.

The chain couples TRBV7-9 to TRBJ2-1; D gene ambiguous. Germline CDR1 is SEHNR and CDR2 is FQNEAQ (reference sequence). V lost 1 base and J lost 5, with 6 bases in between. The CDR3 is 13 amino acids. The CDR3 reads CASSLGVDNEQFF. The CDR3 DNA reads TGTGCCAGCAGCTTAGGGGTAGACAATGAGCAGTTCTTC.

A few counts support this clone. The rearrangement uses TRBV5-4 and TRBJ2-5; maybe TRBD2 (6 bases). The CDR3 is 14 residues long. V shed 3 bases and J shed 3 bases, with 12 bases lying between them. The germline gives CDR1 SGHNT, CDR2 YYREEE (reference sequence). The CDR3 reads CASSSVAEEETQYF. The CDR3 DNA reads as TGTGCCAGCAGCTCAGTAGCGGAAGAAGAGACCCAGTACTTC.

The chain uses TRBV28 and TRBJ1-2; perhaps TRBD1 as D (6 bases). V was shortened by 3 bases and J by 8 bases, with 13 bases between the two germline ends. The CDR3 is 13 residues long. CDR1 MDHEN and CDR2 SYDVKM come from the germline V gene. CDR3 sequence reads: CASSLGARSGYTF. DNA of the CDR3: TGTGCCAGCAGTTTGGGGGCAAGGAGCGGCTACACCTTC.

The chain uses TRBV5-1 and TRBJ2-5, with TRBD2 identical over 7 bases. Germline values: CDR1 SGHRS, CDR2 YFSETQ. The CDR3 has 14 amino acids. The V gene end was trimmed by 6 bases and the J gene end by 2 bases; junction bases not matched to a gene: 7. CDR3 sequence reads: CASTLGGEQETQYF. In nucleotides, the CDR3 is TGCGCCAGCACCCTGGGGGGGGAACAAGAGACCCAGTACTTC. Together with reference TRBV5-1 and TRBJ2-5, the CDR3 gives the full variable domain: KAGVTQTPRYLIKTRGQQVTLSCSPISGHRSVSWYQQTPGQGLQFLFEYFSETQRNKGNFPGRFSGRQFSNSRSEMNVSTLELGDSALYLCASTLGGEQETQYFGPGTRLLVL.

The chain has TRBV5-4 and TRBJ2-2, with TRBD1 as a possible D gene (6 bases). CDR3 size: 16 residues. CDR1 is SGHNT, CDR2 YYREEE, per germline (reference sequence). V lost 3 bases, J lost 6 bases, and 18 bases lay in between. This CDR3 reads CASSSQGTRVSGELFF. CDR3 sequence (DNA): TGTGCCAGCAGCTCGCAGGGGACACGGGTTTCCGGGGAGCTGTTTTTT.

The chain has TRBV12-5 and TRBJ2-1; 12 bases match TRBD2. V gave up 1 base and J gave up 1 base; unmatched junction bases: 17. The CDR3 loop spans 22 amino acids. The germline CDR1 and CDR2 sequences are LGHNT and FRNRAP. CDR3 protein: CASGLAPKASGRAFLSYNEQFF. In DNA, the CDR3 is TGTGCTAGTGGTTTGGCCCCCAAAGCTAGCGGGAGGGCCTTTTTATCCTACAATGAGCAGTTCTTC.

The rearrangement links TRBV6-5 to TRBJ2-1, with D possibly being TRBD1 or TRBD2 (6 bases each). CDR3 length equals 11 residues. The germline V gene has CDR1 MNHEY and CDR2 SVGAGI. The V and J ends lost 2 bases and 13 bases respectively, with 9 bases between them. The CDR3 DNA sequence: TGTGCCAGCAGTTACAGGGGGGCCCAGTTCTTC. This sequence encodes CASSYRGAQFF.

The chain uses TRBV6-6 and TRBJ2-7; D unclear. The germline V gene encodes CDR1 MNHNY and CDR2 SVGAGI (reference sequence). The V end was cut by 5 bases, the J end by 1 base, with 12 bases between. CDR3 size: 14 residues. The CDR3 bases are TGTGCCAGCAGTCCCCTACCTAGATCCTACGAGCAGTACTTC. It specifies CASSPLPRSYEQYF.

The count of this clone is one. For the CDR3, the DNA is TGTGCCTGGAGTCCTACAGGGTACGAGCAGTACTTC. Protein product: CAWSPTGYEQYF. The chain has TRBV30 and TRBJ2-7; tentative D call: TRBD1 (6 bases). The CDR3 has 12 amino acids. Per the germline V gene, CDR1 is GTSNPN and CDR2 is SVGIG (reference sequence). Trimming removed 2 bases at V and 4 bases at J, with 9 bases between.

CDR3 residues: CASSPNLRTSPSSSYNEQFF. CDR3 bases: TGTGCCAGCAGTCCAAACCTCCGGACTAGCCCCTCAAGCTCCTACAATGAGCAGTTCTTC. The chain is built from TRBV6-6 and TRBJ2-1, with 8 bases aligning to TRBD2. The germline V gene encodes CDR1 MNHNY and CDR2 SVGAGI (reference sequence). The CDR3 has 20 residues. After removal of 5 bases from V and 0 bases from J, the junction contained 18 bases not matched to a gene.

This rearrangement joins TRBV2 to TRBJ2-5; perhaps TRBD2 as D (5 bases). This CDR3 contains 14 residues. V lost 6 bases and J lost 4, with 15 bases in between. Germline V lookup: CDR1 SNHLY, CDR2 FYNNEI. CDR3 sequence reads: CASSLTTAPETQYF. The DNA of the CDR3 is TGTGCCAGCAGCTTGACTACCGCCCCAGAGACCCAGTACTTC.

The J gene is TRBJ2-1, the V gene TRBV10-3, with 7 bases identical to TRBD2. The trim removed 10 bases at V and 9 bases at J, leaving 9 bases unmatched. The CDR3 covers 12 residues. Germline V gene data show CDR1 as ENHRY and CDR2 as SYGVKD. The CDR3 coding sequence is TGTGCCACCTTTAGTTCGGGAGGTGAGCAGTTCTTC. This sequence encodes CATFSSGGEQFF.